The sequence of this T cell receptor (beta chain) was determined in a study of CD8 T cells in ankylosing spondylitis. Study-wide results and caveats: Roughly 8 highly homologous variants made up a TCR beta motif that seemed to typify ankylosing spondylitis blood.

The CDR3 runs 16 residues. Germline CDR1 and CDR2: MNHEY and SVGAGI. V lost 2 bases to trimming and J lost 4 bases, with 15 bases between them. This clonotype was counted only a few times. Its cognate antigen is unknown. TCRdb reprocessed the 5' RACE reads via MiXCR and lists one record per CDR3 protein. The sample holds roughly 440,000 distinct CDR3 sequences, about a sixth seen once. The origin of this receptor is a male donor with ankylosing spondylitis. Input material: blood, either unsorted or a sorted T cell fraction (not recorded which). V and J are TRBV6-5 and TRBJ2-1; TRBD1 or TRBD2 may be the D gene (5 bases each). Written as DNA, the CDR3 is TGTGCCAGCAGTTACGTGACCGGGACCAAATACAATGAGCAGTTCTTC. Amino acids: CASSYVTGTKYNEQFF.